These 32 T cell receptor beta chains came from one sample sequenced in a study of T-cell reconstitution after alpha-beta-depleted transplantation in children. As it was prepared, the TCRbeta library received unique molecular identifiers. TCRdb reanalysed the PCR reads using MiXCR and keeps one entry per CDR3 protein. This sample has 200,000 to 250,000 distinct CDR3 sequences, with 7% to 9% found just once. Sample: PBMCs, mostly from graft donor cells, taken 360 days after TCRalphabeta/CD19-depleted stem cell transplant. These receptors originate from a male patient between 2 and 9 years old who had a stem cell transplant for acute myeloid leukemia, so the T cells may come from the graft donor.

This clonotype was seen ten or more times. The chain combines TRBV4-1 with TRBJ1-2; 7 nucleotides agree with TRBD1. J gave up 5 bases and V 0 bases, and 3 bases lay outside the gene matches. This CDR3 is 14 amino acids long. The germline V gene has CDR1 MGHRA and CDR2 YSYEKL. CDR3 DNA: TGCGCCAGCAGCCAAGAGAGGGGGCTATATGGCTACACCTTC. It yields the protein CASSQERGLYGYTF.

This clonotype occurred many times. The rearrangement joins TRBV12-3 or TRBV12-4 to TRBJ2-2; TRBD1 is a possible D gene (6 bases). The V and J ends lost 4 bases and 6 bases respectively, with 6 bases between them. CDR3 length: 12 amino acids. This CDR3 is CASSYRAGELFF. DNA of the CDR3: TGTGCCAGCAGTTACAGGGCCGGGGAGCTGTTTTTT.

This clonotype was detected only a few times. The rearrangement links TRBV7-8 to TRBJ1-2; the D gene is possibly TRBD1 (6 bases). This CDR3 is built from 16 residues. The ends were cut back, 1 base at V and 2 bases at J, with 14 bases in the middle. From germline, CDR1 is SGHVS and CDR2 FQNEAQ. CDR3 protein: CASSLESGGANYGYTF. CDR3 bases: TGTGCCAGCAGCTTAGAGTCGGGGGGCGCGAACTATGGCTACACCTTC.

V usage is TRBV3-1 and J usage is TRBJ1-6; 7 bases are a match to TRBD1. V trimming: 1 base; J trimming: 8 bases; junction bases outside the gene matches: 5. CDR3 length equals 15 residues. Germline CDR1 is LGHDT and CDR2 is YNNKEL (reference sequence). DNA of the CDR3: TGTGCCAGCAGCCAAGGCACAGGGGTGGATTCACCCCTCCACTTT. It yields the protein CASSQGTGVDSPLHF.

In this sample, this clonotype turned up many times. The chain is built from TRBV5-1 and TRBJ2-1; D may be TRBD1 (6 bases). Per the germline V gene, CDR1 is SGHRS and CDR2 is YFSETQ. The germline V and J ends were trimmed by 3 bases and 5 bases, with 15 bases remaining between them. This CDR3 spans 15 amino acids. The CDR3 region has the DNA TGCGCCAGCAGCTATCCGGACAGTACAGACAATGAGCAGTTCTTC. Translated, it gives CASSYPDSTDNEQFF.

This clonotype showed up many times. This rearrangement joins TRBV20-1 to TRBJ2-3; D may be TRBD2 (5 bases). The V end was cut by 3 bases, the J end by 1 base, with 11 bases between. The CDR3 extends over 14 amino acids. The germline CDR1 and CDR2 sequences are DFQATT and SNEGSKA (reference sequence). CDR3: CSASWRRGTDTQYF. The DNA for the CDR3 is TGCAGTGCTAGCTGGAGGAGAGGCACAGATACGCAGTATTTT.

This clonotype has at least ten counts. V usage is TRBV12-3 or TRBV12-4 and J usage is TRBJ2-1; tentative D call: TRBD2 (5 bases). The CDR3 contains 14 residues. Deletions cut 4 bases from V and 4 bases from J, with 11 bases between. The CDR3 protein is CASSYPSTYNEQFF. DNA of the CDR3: TGTGCCAGCAGTTATCCTAGCACATACAATGAGCAGTTCTTC.

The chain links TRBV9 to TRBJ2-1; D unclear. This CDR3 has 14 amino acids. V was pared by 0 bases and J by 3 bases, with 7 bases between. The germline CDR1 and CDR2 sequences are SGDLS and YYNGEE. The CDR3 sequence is CASSVGTGYNEQFF. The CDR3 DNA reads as TGTGCCAGCAGCGTAGGGACGGGCTACAATGAGCAGTTCTTC.

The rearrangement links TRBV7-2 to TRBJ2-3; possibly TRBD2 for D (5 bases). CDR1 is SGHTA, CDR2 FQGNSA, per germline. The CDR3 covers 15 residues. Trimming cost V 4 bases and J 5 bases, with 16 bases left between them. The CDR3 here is CASSSRRLAGDTQYF. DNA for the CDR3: TGTGCCAGCAGCTCTAGGCGCCTGGCGGGAGATACGCAGTATTTT.

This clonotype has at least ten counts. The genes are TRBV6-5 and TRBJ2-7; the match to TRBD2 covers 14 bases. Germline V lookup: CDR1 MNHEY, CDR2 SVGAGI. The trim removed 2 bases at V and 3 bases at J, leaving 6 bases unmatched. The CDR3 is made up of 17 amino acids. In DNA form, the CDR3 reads TGTGCCAGCAGTTACGGGCCTGGACTAGCGGGAGGCTACGAGCAGTACTTC. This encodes CASSYGPGLAGGYEQYF.

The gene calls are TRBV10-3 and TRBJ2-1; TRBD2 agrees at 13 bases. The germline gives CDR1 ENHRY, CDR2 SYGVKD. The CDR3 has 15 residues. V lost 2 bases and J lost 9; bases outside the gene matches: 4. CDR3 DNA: TGTGCCATCAGTGAGACTAGCGGGGGGGCCGGTGAGCAGTTCTTC. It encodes CAISETSGGAGEQFF.

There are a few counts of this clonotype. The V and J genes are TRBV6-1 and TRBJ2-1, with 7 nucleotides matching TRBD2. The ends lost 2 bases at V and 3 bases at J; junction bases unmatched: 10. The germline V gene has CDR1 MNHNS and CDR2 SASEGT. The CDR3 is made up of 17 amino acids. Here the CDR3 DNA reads TGTGCCAGCAGTGAAAGGGGTGTCGGGGGGTTCTACAATGAGCAGTTCTTC. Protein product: CASSERGVGGFYNEQFF.

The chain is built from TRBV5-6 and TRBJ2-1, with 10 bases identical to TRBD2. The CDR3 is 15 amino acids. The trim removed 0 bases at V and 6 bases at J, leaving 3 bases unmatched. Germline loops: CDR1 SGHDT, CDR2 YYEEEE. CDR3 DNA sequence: TGTGCCAGCAGCTTGGTTAGCGGGGGGATCAATGAGCAGTTCTTC. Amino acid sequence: CASSLVSGGINEQFF.

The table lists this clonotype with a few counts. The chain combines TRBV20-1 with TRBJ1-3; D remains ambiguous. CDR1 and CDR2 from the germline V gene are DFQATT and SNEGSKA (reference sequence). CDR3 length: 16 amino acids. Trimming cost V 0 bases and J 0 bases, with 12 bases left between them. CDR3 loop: CSARDLDLRSGNTIYF. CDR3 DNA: TGCAGTGCTAGAGACTTGGACTTACGCTCTGGAAACACCATATATTTT.

CDR3 in amino acids: CASSLGLGDPSYEQYF. The CDR3, as DNA: TGTGCCAGCAGCTTAGGGCTTGGGGATCCCTCCTACGAGCAGTACTTC. The chain joins TRBV7-2 to TRBJ2-7; D gene uncertain. This CDR3 has 16 residues. Trimming removed 1 base from V and 0 bases from J, with 13 bases in between. From germline, CDR1 is SGHTA and CDR2 FQGNSA. The entire variable domain, with the rest obtained from reference TRBV7-2 and TRBJ2-7, is as follows: GAGVSQSPSNKVTEKGKDVELRCDPISGHTALYWYRQSLGQGLEFLIYFQGNSAPDKSGLPSDRFSAERTGGSVSTLTIQRTQQEDSAVYLCASSLGLGDPSYEQYFGPGTRLTVT.

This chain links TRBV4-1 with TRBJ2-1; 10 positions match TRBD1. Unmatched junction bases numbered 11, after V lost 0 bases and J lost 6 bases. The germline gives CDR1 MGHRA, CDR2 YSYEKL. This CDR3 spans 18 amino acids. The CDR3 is CASSQDHPGTGEVNEQFF. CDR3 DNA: TGCGCCAGCAGCCAAGATCATCCCGGGACAGGGGAGGTCAATGAGCAGTTCTTC.

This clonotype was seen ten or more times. The CDR3 nucleotides are TGCGCCAGCAGCCGCGAGGTGGCGGGGAGGAATGAAAAACTGTTTTTT. This encodes CASSREVAGRNEKLFF. This chain links TRBV5-1 with TRBJ1-4; D uncertain. The CDR3 extends over 16 amino acids. Looked up from germline, CDR1 is SGHRS and CDR2 is YFSETQ. V shed 4 bases and J shed 5 bases, with 18 bases lying between them.

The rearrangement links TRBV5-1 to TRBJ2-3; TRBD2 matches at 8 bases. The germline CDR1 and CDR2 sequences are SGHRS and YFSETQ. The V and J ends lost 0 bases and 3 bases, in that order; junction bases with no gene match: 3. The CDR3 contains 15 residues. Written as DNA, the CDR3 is TGCGCCAGCAGCTTGGGACTAGCGAAGACAGATACGCAGTATTTT. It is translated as CASSLGLAKTDTQYF.

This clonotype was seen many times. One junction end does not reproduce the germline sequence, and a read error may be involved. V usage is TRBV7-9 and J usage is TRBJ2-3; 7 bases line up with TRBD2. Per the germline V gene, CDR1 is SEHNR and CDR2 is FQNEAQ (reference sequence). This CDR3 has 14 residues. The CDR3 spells CASSIAGRTDTQYF. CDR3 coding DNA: TGTGCCAGCAGCATAGCGGGTCGCACAGATACGCAGTATTTT.

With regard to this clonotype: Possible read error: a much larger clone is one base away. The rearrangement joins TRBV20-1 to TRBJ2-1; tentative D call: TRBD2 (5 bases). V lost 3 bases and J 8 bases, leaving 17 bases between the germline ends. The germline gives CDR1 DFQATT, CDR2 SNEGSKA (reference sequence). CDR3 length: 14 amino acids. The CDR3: CSARVPGKYDEQFF. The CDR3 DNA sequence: TGCAGTGCTAGGGTGCCCGGGAAATACGATGAGCAGTTCTTC.

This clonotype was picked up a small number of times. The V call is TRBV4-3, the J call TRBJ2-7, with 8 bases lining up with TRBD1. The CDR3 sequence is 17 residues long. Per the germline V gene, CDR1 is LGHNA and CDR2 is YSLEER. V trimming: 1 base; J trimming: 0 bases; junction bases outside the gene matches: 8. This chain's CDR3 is CASSQGLDRELSYEQYF. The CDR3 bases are TGCGCCAGCAGCCAAGGCCTGGACAGGGAGCTCTCCTACGAGCAGTACTTC.

The CDR3 coding sequence is TGCAGTGCTAGAGATATGCGGGGGGCAGCGAGGCAGCCCCAGCATTTT. Its protein is CSARDMRGAARQPQHF. The V and J genes are TRBV20-1 and TRBJ1-5, with D perhaps matching TRBD1 (6 bases). V dropped 0 bases and J dropped 7 bases, with 19 bases sitting between them. CDR1 and CDR2 (germline): DFQATT, SNEGSKA (reference sequence). The CDR3 is 16 residues long.

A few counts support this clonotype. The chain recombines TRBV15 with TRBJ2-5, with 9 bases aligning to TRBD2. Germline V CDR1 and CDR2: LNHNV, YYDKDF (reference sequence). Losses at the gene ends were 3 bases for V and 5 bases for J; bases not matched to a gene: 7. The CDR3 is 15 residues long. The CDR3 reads CATSSLAGLEETQYF. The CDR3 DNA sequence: TGTGCCACCAGCAGTCTAGCGGGGCTGGAGGAGACCCAGTACTTC.

CDR3 DNA: TGTGCCAGCAGTCTAATTCTCTACGAGCAGTACTTC. Amino acid sequence: CASSLILYEQYF. This sequence joins TRBV12-3 or TRBV12-4 and TRBJ2-7; D not resolved. The CDR3 spans 12 residues. The ends were cut back, 5 bases at V and 3 bases at J, with 8 bases in the middle.

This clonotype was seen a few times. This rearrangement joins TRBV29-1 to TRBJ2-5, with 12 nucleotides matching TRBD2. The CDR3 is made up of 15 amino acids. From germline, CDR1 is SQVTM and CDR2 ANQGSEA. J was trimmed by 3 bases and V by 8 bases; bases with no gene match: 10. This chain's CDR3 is CSSLTSGSVKETQYF. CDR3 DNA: TGCAGCTCCCTGACTAGCGGGAGTGTTAAAGAGACCCAGTACTTC.

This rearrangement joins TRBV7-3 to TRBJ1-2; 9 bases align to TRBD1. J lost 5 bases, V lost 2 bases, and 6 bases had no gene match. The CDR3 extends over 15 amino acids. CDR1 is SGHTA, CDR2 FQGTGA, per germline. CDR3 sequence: CASSLEGGQGYGYTF. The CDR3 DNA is TGTGCCAGCAGCTTAGAGGGAGGACAGGGGTATGGCTACACCTTC. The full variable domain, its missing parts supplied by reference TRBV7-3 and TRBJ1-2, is GAGVSQTPSNKVTEKGKYVELRCDPISGHTALYWYRQSLGQGPEFLIYFQGTGAADDSGLPNDRFFAVRPEGSVSTLKIQRTERGDSAVYLCASSLEGGQGYGYTFGSGTRLTVV.

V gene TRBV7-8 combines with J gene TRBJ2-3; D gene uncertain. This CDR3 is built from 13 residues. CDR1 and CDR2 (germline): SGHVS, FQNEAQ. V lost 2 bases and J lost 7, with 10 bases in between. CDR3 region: CASSLHDGNTQYF. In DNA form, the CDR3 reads TGTGCCAGCAGCTTACATGATGGGAATACGCAGTATTTT.

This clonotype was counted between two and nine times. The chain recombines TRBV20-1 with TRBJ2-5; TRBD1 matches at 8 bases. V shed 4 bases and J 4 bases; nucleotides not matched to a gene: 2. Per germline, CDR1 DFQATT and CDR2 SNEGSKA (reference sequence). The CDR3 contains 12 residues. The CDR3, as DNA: TGCAGTGCTAAGGGACAGGTAGAGACCCAGTACTTC. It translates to CSAKGQVETQYF.

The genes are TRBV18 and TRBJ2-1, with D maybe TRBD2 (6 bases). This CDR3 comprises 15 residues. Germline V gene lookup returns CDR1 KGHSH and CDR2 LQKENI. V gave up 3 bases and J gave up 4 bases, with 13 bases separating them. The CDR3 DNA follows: TGTGCCAGCTCACCGTACGGGGACTTATACAATGAGCAGTTCTTC. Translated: CASSPYGDLYNEQFF. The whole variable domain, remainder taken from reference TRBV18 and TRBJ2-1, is NAGVMQNPRHLVRRRGQEARLRCSPMKGHSHVYWYRQLPEEGLKFMVYLQKENIIDESGMPKERFSAEFPKEGPSILRIQQVVRGDSAAYFCASSPYGDLYNEQFFGPGTRLTVL.

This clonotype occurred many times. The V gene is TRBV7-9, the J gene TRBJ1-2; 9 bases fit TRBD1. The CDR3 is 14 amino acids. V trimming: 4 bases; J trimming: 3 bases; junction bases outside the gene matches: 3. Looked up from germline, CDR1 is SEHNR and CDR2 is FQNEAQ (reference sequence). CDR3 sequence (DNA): TGTGCCAGCAGCTACCGGGACAGGGACTATGGCTACACCTTC. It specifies CASSYRDRDYGYTF.

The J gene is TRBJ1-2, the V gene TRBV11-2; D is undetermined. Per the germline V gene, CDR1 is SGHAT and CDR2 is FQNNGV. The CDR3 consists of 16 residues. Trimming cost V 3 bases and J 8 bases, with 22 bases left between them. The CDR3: CASSFDLPQGSWGYTF. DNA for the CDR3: TGTGCCAGCAGCTTTGACCTCCCCCAAGGGTCCTGGGGCTACACCTTC.

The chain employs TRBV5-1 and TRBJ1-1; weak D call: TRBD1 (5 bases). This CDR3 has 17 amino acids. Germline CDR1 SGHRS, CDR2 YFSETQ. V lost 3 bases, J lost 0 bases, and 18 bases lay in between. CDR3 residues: CASSSRVPRGMNTEAFF. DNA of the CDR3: TGCGCCAGCAGCTCCCGGGTCCCGAGGGGAATGAACACTGAAGCTTTCTTT.